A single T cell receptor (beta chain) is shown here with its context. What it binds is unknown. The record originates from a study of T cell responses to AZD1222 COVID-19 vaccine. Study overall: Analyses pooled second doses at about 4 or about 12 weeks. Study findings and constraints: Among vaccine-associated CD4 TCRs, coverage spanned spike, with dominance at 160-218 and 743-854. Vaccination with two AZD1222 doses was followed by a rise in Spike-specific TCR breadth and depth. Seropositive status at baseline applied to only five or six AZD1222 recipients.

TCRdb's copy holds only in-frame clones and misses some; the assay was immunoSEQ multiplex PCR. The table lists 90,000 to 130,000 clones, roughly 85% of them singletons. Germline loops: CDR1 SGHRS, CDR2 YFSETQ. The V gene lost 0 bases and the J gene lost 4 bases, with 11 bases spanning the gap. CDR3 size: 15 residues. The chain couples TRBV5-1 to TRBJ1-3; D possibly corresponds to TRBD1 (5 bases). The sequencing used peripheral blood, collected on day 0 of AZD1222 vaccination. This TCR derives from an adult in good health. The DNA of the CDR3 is TGCGCCAGCAGCTTGGGAAGGGGAGGGGGAAACACCATATATTTT. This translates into CASSLGRGGGNTIYF.